The 27 T cell receptor beta chains given below trace back to one sample, sequenced in a study of T-cell reconstitution after alpha-beta-depleted transplantation in children. Unique molecular identifiers were incorporated into the prepared TCRbeta library. From the PCR reads, TCRdb called clonotypes with MiXCR, one entry per CDR3 protein. The table lists 500,000 to 600,000 distinct CDR3 sequences, 30% to 35% of them singletons. Specimen: PBMCs from the stem cell graft donor, collected from the stem cell graft. All receptors derive from a human donor who donated a stem cell graft to a child with aplastic anemia.

The chain is built from TRBV7-8 and TRBJ2-7, with D tentatively TRBD1 (6 bases). Per germline, CDR1 SGHVS and CDR2 FQNEAQ. The V end lost 4 bases, the J end lost 3 bases, and 16 bases lay between the germline ends. This CDR3 region has 15 residues. CDR3 region: CASSSSRQGIYEQYF. CDR3 in DNA: TGTGCCAGCAGCTCGAGTCGGCAGGGGATCTACGAGCAGTACTTC.

The chain joins TRBV15 to TRBJ1-1; D unclear. Germline CDR1 LNHNV, CDR2 YYDKDF (reference sequence). The CDR3 spans 14 residues. V was shortened by 9 bases and J by 5 bases, with 19 bases between the two germline ends. CDR3 region: CATNTANVGTEAFF. As DNA, the CDR3 is TGTGCCACGAACACCGCTAATGTGGGAACTGAAGCTTTCTTT.

The J gene is TRBJ2-3, the V gene TRBV6-1, with 8 bases identical to TRBD2. In germline, CDR1 is MNHNS, CDR2 SASEGT. V shed 11 bases and J 4 bases; nucleotides not matched to a gene: 11. The CDR3 has 14 residues. CDR3 loop: CALPGGEGSDTQYF. In DNA form, the CDR3 reads TGTGCCCTCCCGGGGGGGGAGGGATCAGATACGCAGTATTTT.

This clonotype was found a few times. V usage is TRBV7-2 and J usage is TRBJ2-2; 7 positions match TRBD2. Germline CDR1 and CDR2: SGHTA and FQGNSA. The ends lost 5 bases at V and 4 bases at J; junction bases unmatched: 10. The CDR3 has 16 residues. CDR3: CASSQGRGWGTGELFF. The CDR3 DNA reads TGTGCCAGCAGCCAAGGGCGGGGGTGGGGCACCGGGGAGCTGTTTTTT.

The rearrangement uses TRBV10-3 and TRBJ1-1; maybe TRBD1 (5 bases). The germline gives CDR1 ENHRY, CDR2 SYGVKD. The V end lost 6 bases, the J end lost 4 bases, and 15 bases lay between the germline ends. CDR3 size: 14 residues. The CDR3 protein is CAISADRFGTEAFF. CDR3 sequence (DNA): TGTGCCATCAGCGCCGACAGATTTGGCACTGAAGCTTTCTTT.

To note about this clonotype: A read error may account for a junction end that differs from germline. The chain carries TRBV13 and TRBJ2-1; D gene uncertain. The CDR3 covers 15 residues. Germline V CDR1 and CDR2: PRHDT, FYEKMQ (reference sequence). The CDR3 DNA follows: TGTGCCAGCAGCTTAGGAGGGTCCTCCTACAATGAGCGGTTCTTC. Protein: CASSLGGSSYNERFF.

V and J are TRBV6-2 or TRBV6-3 and TRBJ2-7; TRBD1 or TRBD2 may be the D gene (5 bases each). Germline-derived CDR1 and CDR2 are MNHEY and SVGEGT. CDR3 length: 15 amino acids. V was clipped by 6 bases and J by 1 base, with 16 bases between them. This CDR3 is CASSPSGRASYEQYV. CDR3 DNA: TGTGCCAGCAGCCCTTCGGGACGGGCATCCTACGAGCAGTACGTC.

This clonotype was seen a handful of times. This chain links TRBV7-2 with TRBJ2-3; 7 nucleotides line up with TRBD1. J gave up 6 bases and V 2 bases, and 14 bases lay outside the gene matches. Germline CDR1 and CDR2: SGHTA and FQGNSA. The CDR3 loop spans 17 amino acids. CDR3 residues: CASSLPNRGVYGDTQYF. CDR3 sequence (DNA): TGTGCCAGCAGCTTACCTAACAGGGGAGTTTACGGTGATACGCAGTATTTT.

This clonotype was seen a handful of times. The chain links TRBV28 to TRBJ2-1; D is possibly TRBD1 or TRBD2 (6 bases each). The germline V gene encodes CDR1 MDHEN and CDR2 SYDVKM. The CDR3 totals 18 residues. V was trimmed by 1 base and J by 7 bases, leaving 23 bases between them. DNA of the CDR3: TGTGCCAGCAGTTTATTTATTACATGGGGGGCCCACCCAAATGAGCAGTTCTTC. Translation: CASSLFITWGAHPNEQFF.

The chain carries TRBV12-3 or TRBV12-4 and TRBJ2-3; 9 bases agree with TRBD1. The V and J ends lost 5 bases and 2 bases, in that order; junction bases with no gene match: 5. This CDR3 comprises 15 residues. The CDR3 DNA sequence: TGTGCCAGCAGTACAGGGGGCTTCGACACAGATACGCAGTATTTT. Protein sequence: CASSTGGFDTDTQYF.

The chain carries TRBV4-3 and TRBJ1-3; D is perhaps TRBD1 (6 bases). This CDR3 region has 15 residues. Germline CDR1 and CDR2: LGHNA and YSLEER. Trimming shortened V by 0 bases and J by 4 bases, and 10 bases separated the two germline ends. In nucleotides, the CDR3 is TGCGCCAGCAGCCAAGATATGGGGACAGGAAACACCATATATTTT. This sequence encodes CASSQDMGTGNTIYF.

The chain couples TRBV12-3 or TRBV12-4 to TRBJ2-5, with a tentative D call TRBD1 (5 bases). The CDR3 sequence is 15 residues long. The V gene lost 5 bases and the J gene lost 5 bases, with 18 bases spanning the gap. The CDR3 coding sequence is TGTGCCAGCAGTCCAGGGCTGCGGACGGTGGAGACCCAGTACTTC. Translating it yields CASSPGLRTVETQYF.

The chain combines TRBV15 with TRBJ2-2; 9 bases map to TRBD2. After removal of 1 base from V and 4 bases from J, the junction contained 1 base not matched to a gene. This CDR3 region has 15 residues. The V gene's germline CDR1 is LNHNV and CDR2 YYDKDF (reference sequence). CDR3 DNA: TGTGCCACCAGCAGAGGAGCGGGAGGCACCGGGGAGCTGTTTTTT. This sequence encodes CATSRGAGGTGELFF.

This chain uses TRBV9 with TRBJ2-3, with TRBD2 identical over 8 bases. The CDR3 is 14 amino acids. V was clipped by 7 bases and J by 0 bases; unmatched bases: 4. Germline CDR1 SGDLS, CDR2 YYNGEE. The CDR3 sequence: CASGLAGSTDTQYF. CDR3 coding DNA: TGTGCCAGCGGGCTAGCGGGCAGCACAGATACGCAGTATTTT.

The CDR3 here is CASGTSGGTEAFF. In DNA form, the CDR3 reads TGTGCCAGCGGAACTTCAGGGGGCACTGAAGCTTTCTTT. The V and J genes are TRBV6-1 and TRBJ1-1; 7 bases line up with TRBD1. The CDR3 totals 13 residues. Germline lookup yields CDR1 MNHNS and CDR2 SASEGT. Losses at the gene ends were 8 bases for V and 4 bases for J; bases not matched to a gene: 7.

This clonotype came up once. This rearrangement joins TRBV20-1 to TRBJ2-1, with 8 bases fitting TRBD2. Looked up from germline, CDR1 is DFQATT and CDR2 is SNEGSKA (reference sequence). The CDR3 is 15 amino acids. V lost 0 bases to trimming and J lost 7 bases; unmatched junction nucleotides: 8. CDR3 nucleotide sequence: TGCAGTGCTAGAGATGAAGGCGGGGGGTCTAATGAGCAGTTCTTC. Residues: CSARDEGGGSNEQFF.

The chain combines TRBV6-5 with TRBJ1-4; no clear D gene. This CDR3 spans 12 amino acids. The V gene's germline CDR1 is MNHEY and CDR2 SVGAGI. Trimming removed 6 bases from V and 11 bases from J, with 13 bases in between. The CDR3: CASRPRDGKLFF. The CDR3 DNA reads as TGTGCCAGCAGGCCTAGAGATGGGAAACTGTTTTTT.

This sequence joins TRBV6-1 and TRBJ2-5, with TRBD2 matching over 8 bases. Germline CDR1 reads MNHNS; CDR2 reads SASEGT. This CDR3 comprises 15 residues. V lost 7 bases, J lost 2 bases, and 9 bases stayed unmatched. CDR3 residues: CASNELAADQETQYF. DNA for the CDR3: TGTGCCAGCAACGAACTAGCGGCAGATCAAGAGACCCAGTACTTC.

V and J are TRBV7-2 and TRBJ2-3; D unresolved. With 3 bases removed from V and 4 bases from J, the gap between germline ends came to 14 bases. CDR3 length: 15 amino acids. Germline V gene data show CDR1 as SGHTA and CDR2 as FQGNSA. The CDR3 region has the DNA TGTGCCAGCAGCTTGCTGGTTCAGGCGGCAGATACGCAGTATTTT. The encoded protein is CASSLLVQAADTQYF.

The chain combines TRBV7-9 with TRBJ2-1, with 9 positions matching TRBD1. Trimming took 8 bases from V and 8 from J; bases not matched to a gene: 4. This CDR3 has 12 amino acids. Germline CDR1 reads SEHNR; CDR2 reads FQNEAQ (reference sequence). The CDR3 bases are TGTGCCAGCCGGGACAGGGCAGATGAGCAGTTCTTC. Translated, it gives CASRDRADEQFF. The full variable domain, with the rest looked up from reference TRBV7-9 and TRBJ2-1, is DTGVSQNPRHKITKRGQNVTFRCDPISEHNRLYWYRQTLGQGPEFLTYFQNEAQLEKSRLLSDRFSAERPKGSFSTLEIQRTEQGDSAMYLCASRDRADEQFFGPGTRLTVL.

The V gene is TRBV29-1, the J gene TRBJ2-5; 9 nucleotides align to TRBD1. The CDR3 has 15 residues. With V trimmed by 3 bases and J by 7 bases, 12 bases remained unmatched. Germline V lookup: CDR1 SQVTM, CDR2 ANQGSEA. The CDR3 region is CSVEPTDRGRGTQYF. DNA of the CDR3: TGCAGCGTTGAGCCTACGGACAGGGGAAGGGGGACCCAGTACTTC. Supplemented by reference TRBV29-1 and TRBJ2-5, the full variable domain reads SAVISQKPSRDICQRGTSLTIQCQVDSQVTMMFWYRQQPGQSLTLIATANQGSEATYESGFVIDKFPISRPNLTFSTLTVSNMSPEDSSIYLCSVEPTDRGRGTQYFGPGTRLLVL.

This chain connects TRBV4-3 to TRBJ2-6, with 7 bases matching TRBD1. With V trimmed by 3 bases and J by 2 bases, 7 bases remained unmatched. Germline CDR1 LGHNA, CDR2 YSLEER. This CDR3 has 17 residues. In DNA form, the CDR3 reads TGCGCCAGCAGCCAGAGTGCGACAGGGACTGGGGCCAACGTCCTGACTTTC. The encoded protein is CASSQSATGTGANVLTF.

The chain uses TRBV29-1 and TRBJ1-1; D uncertain. Germline loops: CDR1 SQVTM, CDR2 ANQGSEA. The CDR3 contains 11 residues. V was cut by 4 bases and J by 10 bases, with 13 bases left in between. The CDR3, as DNA: TGCAGCGTTGCCCGAGCCGGAGGAGCTTTCTTT. This translates into CSVARAGGAFF.

The gene calls are TRBV29-1 and TRBJ2-1; 7 nucleotides align to TRBD2. Germline CDR1 SQVTM, CDR2 ANQGSEA. The CDR3 is made up of 13 amino acids. The ends lost 1 base at V and 6 bases at J; junction bases unmatched: 3. CDR3 bases: TGCAGCGTTGAAGGGGGGAGGGCCAATGAGCAGTTCTTC. It translates to CSVEGGRANEQFF.

This clonotype was counted a few times. The chain uses TRBV6-5 and TRBJ1-2, with 9 bases matching TRBD1. The V gene's germline CDR1 is MNHEY and CDR2 SVGAGI. This CDR3 comprises 15 residues. Unmatched junction bases numbered 5, after V lost 2 bases and J lost 4 bases. The DNA of the CDR3 is TGTGCCAGCAGTTACGGACAGGGGCATAGCTATGGCTACACCTTC. Its protein product is CASSYGQGHSYGYTF.

This clonotype has a handful of counts. V is TRBV6-2 or TRBV6-3 and J is TRBJ1-4; weak D call: TRBD1 (5 bases). The CDR3 consists of 12 residues. The germline V gene has CDR1 MNHEY and CDR2 SVGEGT. Trimming shortened V by 7 bases and J by 7 bases, and 10 bases separated the two germline ends. CDR3 nucleotide sequence: TGTGCCAGCAAAGGGGCTGGTGAAAAACTGTTTTTT. Protein sequence: CASKGAGEKLFF.

This clonotype was observed a handful of times. J is TRBJ2-7 and V is TRBV12-3 or TRBV12-4; 9 nucleotides agree with TRBD1. CDR3 length: 15 residues. V shed 6 bases and J 1 base; nucleotides not matched to a gene: 7. CDR3 in DNA: TGTGCCAGCAGCCCGGAACAGGGGGCTTCCTACGAGCAGTACTTC. Translation gives CASSPEQGASYEQYF.